Sequencing of this T cell receptor (beta chain) was carried out in a study of cytomegalovirus exposure and HLA in healthy donors. Turning to the study itself: Of some 410 genotyped donors, roughly 81% grouped in the Caucasian-associated ancestry cluster. Points from the study as a whole: Using a false discovery rate of 0.05, a later analysis showed that roughly 16,000 TCR beta sequences were associated with HLA alleles.

Details on this clone: Its target is not known.

PCR amplification relied on 60 Vbeta primers (plus 13 Jbeta primers). Clones were sequenced by immunoSEQ multiplex PCR, and TCRdb holds only the in-frame ones, with some missing. The data hold around 210,000 clones, with roughly 78% observed a single time. The CDR3 spans 15 residues. The germline CDR1 and CDR2 sequences are SQVTM and ANQGSEA. Trimming pared 4 bases from V and 7 bases from J, leaving 22 bases between. This chain connects TRBV29-1 to TRBJ2-5, with D possibly TRBD2 on 6 matching bases. This sequence was found in a boy younger than 18 in good health and CMV-seronegative. The sequenced sample was PBMCs. The CDR3 DNA follows: TGCAGCGTTGGAGAGGCCGGGGAGGCGGGTGGGACCCAGTACTTC. It yields the protein CSVGEAGEAGGTQYF.